What follows is one T cell receptor beta chain and its context. The CDR3 contains 14 residues. Germline lookup yields CDR1 MNHNS and CDR2 SASEGT. Trimming took 5 bases from V and 7 from J, leaving 15 bases between them. These data belong to a study of OX40 agonist ivuxolimab in advanced cancers. The data were produced by immunoSEQ multiplex PCR, yet TCRdb's version contains in-frame clones alone and is incomplete. Of 46,000 or so clones listed, around 77% are singletons. The chain employs TRBV6-1 and TRBJ1-5; D is perhaps TRBD1 (5 bases). This clonotype originated in an adult with an advanced solid tumor such as melanoma, head and neck, liver or kidney cancer. The sample consisted of CD4+ or CD8+ T cells sorted from blood, taken in a trial of the OX40 agonist ivuxolimab. In DNA form, the CDR3 reads TGTGCCAGCAGTAACCCAGGGTTGGAACAGCCCCAGCATTTT. Translated, it gives CASSNPGLEQPQHF.